This TCR beta chain was identified in a study of identical twins. Details on this clonotype: The antigen remains undetermined.

MiXCR, applied by TCRdb to the 5' RACE reads, yields one record per CDR3 protein. This sample has 750,000 to 950,000 distinct CDR3 sequences; approximately 13% occur once, and the top ten carry around 1.5%. The CDR3 runs 15 residues. Germline loops: CDR1 PRHDT, CDR2 FYEKMQ (reference sequence). Trimming removed 5 bases from V and 5 bases from J, with 16 bases in between. Whole-study findings and limits: Analyses of zero insertions could, in part, be confounded by invariant MAIT and iNKT cells.

A further study also used this sample, focusing on yellow fever vaccine responses in identical twins. This second report adds: Vaccine T cell responses of twins reportedly seemed partly convergent and partly personalized.

This sequence joins TRBV13 and TRBJ2-1, with TRBD2 as a possible D gene (5 bases). Sample: PBMCs. This TCR derives from a woman aged 18-29 years in good health. The CDR3, as DNA: TGTGCCAGCAGCGGGCCTAGCCGGCGCGACAATGAGCAGTTCTTC. Translating gives CASSGPSRRDNEQFF.